A selection of T cell receptor beta chains follows, all from one sample in a study of beta chain features in type 1 diabetes. Profiled with immunoSEQ multiplex PCR; TCRdb holds only in-frame clones, not every one. Seen here are about 150,000 clones, approximately 10% observed once, and the top ten hold less than 0.5%. The material sequenced was central memory CD4+ T cells from blood. These receptors were obtained from a man under 40 with type 1 diabetes. The CDR3 runs from the conserved cysteine through the conserved F or W. The D gene is left open where the match is weak. Only some rows state a clone size, as once, few, many or a class for expanded clones.

clone size,V gene,D gene,J gene,CDR3 DNA,CDR3 protein
NA,TRBV19,TRBD2,TRBJ2-5,TGTGCCGCCTCGGGACTAGCGGGAGAAGGAGAGACCCAGTACTTC,CAASGLAGEGETQYF
NA,TRBV30,NA,TRBJ1-3,TGTGCCTGGAGCGGGCGAATATTAACAGGCCGAAACACCATATATTTT,CAWSGRILTGRNTIYF
NA,TRBV28,TRBD1,TRBJ1-1,TGTGCCAGCAGCTTCTCCGGGACAGGGAAGTTGGCAGCTTTCTTT,CASSFSGTGKLAAFF
NA,TRBV6-1,NA,TRBJ2-1,TGTGCCAGCAGCAATTACAATGAGCAGTTCTTC,CASSNYNEQFF
NA,TRBV2,NA,TRBJ2-2,TGTGCCAGCAACCGATACTCCGCGAACACCGGGGAGCTGTTTTTT,CASNRYSANTGELFF
many,TRBV30,NA,TRBJ1-2,TGTGCCTGGAGTCCGGGAGGCGCTCCCTATGGCTACACCTTC,CAWSPGGAPYGYTF
NA,TRBV4-2,TRBD2,TRBJ2-3,TGTGCCAGCAGCCAAGATCCGGGACTAGTGTATTTT,CASSQDPGLVYF
NA,TRBV5-1,NA,TRBJ1-2,TGCGCCAGCAGCTTGGAGTCACTCTATGGCTACACCTTC,CASSLESLYGYTF
NA,TRBV29-1,TRBD1,TRBJ2-5,TGCAGCGTTGGCCAGGGGGCGATAGGAGAGACCCAGTACTTC,CSVGQGAIGETQYF
NA,TRBV28,TRBD2,TRBJ2-7,TGTGCCAGCATTTCGGACGGGAGGTCTTCCGAGCAGTACTTC,CASISDGRSSEQYF
few,TRBV12-5,NA,TRBJ2-1,TGTGCTAGTGGTTTTAGCGGCAATGAGCAGTTCTTC,CASGFSGNEQFF
few,TRBV28,NA,TRBJ2-5,TGTGCCAGCAGTTTGGGAGCCAGGGGAACTGAGACCCAGTACTTC,CASSLGARGTETQYF
NA,TRBV15,NA,TRBJ2-7,TGTGCCACCAGCAGAGAGAGGGGAGGTACGGGGGAGCAGTACTTC,CATSRERGGTGEQYF
NA,TRBV30,NA,TRBJ1-5,TGTGCCTGGAGTGTACGGGGCAATCAGCCCCAGCATTTT,CAWSVRGNQPQHF
few,TRBV14,NA,TRBJ2-7,TGTGCCAGCAGTCGACAGTTCTACGAGCAGTACTTC,CASSRQFYEQYF
few,TRBV6-1,NA,TRBJ2-3,TGTGCCAGCAGTGATTCAGGGGGGACAGATACGCAGTATTTT,CASSDSGGTDTQYF
few,TRBV7-9,TRBD1,TRBJ1-2,TGTGCCAGCAGCTTAGCGGCAGGGGGCGTCTATGGCTACACCTTC,CASSLAAGGVYGYTF
NA,TRBV5-1,NA,TRBJ2-6,TGCGCCAGCAGCTCGAGTTCCGGGGCCAACGTCCTGACTTTC,CASSSSSGANVLTF
few,TRBV5-4,NA,TRBJ1-2,TGTGCCAGCAAGGGAGGGCCTATCTATGGCTACACCTTC,CASKGGPIYGYTF
few,TRBV7-2,NA,TRBJ1-2,TGTGCCAGCAGCCCGAGCCAGGTTAACTATGGCTACACCTTC,CASSPSQVNYGYTF
NA,TRBV28,NA,TRBJ1-2,TGTGCCAGCAGTTTAAACGGGAACTATGGCTACACCTTC,CASSLNGNYGYTF
few,TRBV19,TRBD1,TRBJ1-1,TGTGCCAGTAGTATACCGGACAGGGCGCTGAACACTGAAGCTTTCTTT,CASSIPDRALNTEAFF
few,TRBV2,NA,TRBJ1-5,TGTGCCAGCAGCAAGTACGGGGAGACCCAGCATTTT,CASSKYGETQHF
NA,TRBV29-1,NA,TRBJ2-5,TGCAGCGGAGCGGACGAGACCCAGTACTTC,CSGADETQYF
few,TRBV15,NA,TRBJ1-5,TGTGCCACCAGCACCTCCGGGAATCAGCCCCAGCATTTT,CATSTSGNQPQHF
few,TRBV18,TRBD2,TRBJ2-1,TGTGCCAGCTCACCGGGACTAGCCTCTCCTGAGCAGTTCTTC,CASSPGLASPEQFF
few,TRBV19,NA,TRBJ1-1,TGTGCCAGTACTGTTAAGGGGTTGAACACTGAAGCTTTCTTT,CASTVKGLNTEAFF
NA,TRBV28,NA,TRBJ2-5,TGTGCCAGCAGTTTGCCCAGGAAAGAAGAGACCCAGTACTTC,CASSLPRKEETQYF
NA,TRBV15,NA,TRBJ1-4,TGTGCCACCAGCAGAGTAGGCGGGAGGAATGAAAAACTGTTTTTT,CATSRVGGRNEKLFF
few,TRBV7-8,TRBD2,TRBJ2-7,TGTGCCAGCAGCTTAGGACTAGCGGGAAAATACGAGCAGTACTTC,CASSLGLAGKYEQYF
NA,TRBV19,TRBD1,TRBJ1-1,TGTGCCAGTAGCTCCCAGGGGGCGTATACTGAAGCTTTCTTT,CASSSQGAYTEAFF
NA,TRBV6-6,TRBD1,TRBJ1-4,TGTGCCAGCAGAACAGGGGGGGAAAAACTGTTTTTT,CASRTGGEKLFF
NA,TRBV18,NA,TRBJ1-2,TGTGCCAGCTCACCCGGAGGTCCGAACTATGGCTACACCTTC,CASSPGGPNYGYTF
NA,TRBV9,TRBD2,TRBJ2-1,TGTGCCAGCAGCGTGATAGCGGGTGGAAATGAGCAGTTCTTC,CASSVIAGGNEQFF
NA,TRBV28,NA,TRBJ2-5,TGTGCCAGCAAGCGCGGGTTGGTGGAGACCCAGTACTTC,CASKRGLVETQYF
few,TRBV15,NA,TRBJ1-1,TGTGCCACCAGCAGATCACGCCAGGGGCCTGAAGCTTTCTTT,CATSRSRQGPEAFF
NA,TRBV5-4,TRBD2,TRBJ2-2,TGTGCCAGCAGACGGGAGGTCCCCGGGGAGCTGTTTTTT,CASRREVPGELFF
few,TRBV29-1,NA,TRBJ2-1,TGCAGCGTCTTGACGGGGAATACCTACAATGAGCAGTTCTTC,CSVLTGNTYNEQFF
NA,TRBV5-1,NA,TRBJ2-7,TGCGCCAGCAGCTACTCTGGAGGGCCAGGATACGAGCAGTACTTC,CASSYSGGPGYEQYF
NA,TRBV27,NA,TRBJ1-5,TGTGCCAGCAGTTTATTAGAGCCTCAGCCCCAGCATTTT,CASSLLEPQPQHF
NA,TRBV16,NA,TRBJ2-4,TGTGCCAGCAGCCAATTGGATACAGAAAAAAACATTCAGTACTTC,CASSQLDTEKNIQYF
NA,TRBV7-9,TRBD1,TRBJ2-1,TGTGCCAGCAGCCGACAGGGGGCCAATGAGCAGTTCTTC,CASSRQGANEQFF
NA,TRBV11-2,NA,TRBJ1-4,TGTGCCAGCAGCCGCGGGACGTACGAAAAACTGTTTTTT,CASSRGTYEKLFF
few,TRBV4-2,TRBD1,TRBJ1-5,TGTGCCAGCAGCCAAGATTTACAGGGGAATCAGCCCCAGCATTTT,CASSQDLQGNQPQHF
few,TRBV11-2,TRBD2,TRBJ2-7,TGTGCCAGCAGCCCGGCGAGGGGACTAGGATCCTACGAGCAGTACTTC,CASSPARGLGSYEQYF
few,TRBV6-5,TRBD1,TRBJ2-1,TGTGCCAGCAGTTACACGTCCGGGACAGGGGGCAATGAGCAGTTCTTC,CASSYTSGTGGNEQFF
few,TRBV2,NA,TRBJ2-7,TGTGCCAGCAGCGAGGACAACTACTCCTACGAGCAGTACTTC,CASSEDNYSYEQYF
NA,TRBV5-4,TRBD2,TRBJ2-5,TGTGCCAGCAGCTTGGCCTGGGGGGGGAATTACCAAGAGACCCAGTACTTC,CASSLAWGGNYQETQYF
few,TRBV7-2,TRBD1,TRBJ1-2,TGTGCCAGCAGCGGACAGGGATACGTCTATGGCTACACCTTC,CASSGQGYVYGYTF
NA,TRBV7-3,NA,TRBJ2-2,TGTGCCAGCAGCTTACGGCAAGCGAGCGGCACCGGGGAGCTGTTTTTT,CASSLRQASGTGELFF
NA,TRBV5-4,TRBD2,TRBJ2-3,TGTGCCAGCAGCCCCGGGACTAGCGGGAGTGTCGGCACAGATACGCAGTATTTT,CASSPGTSGSVGTDTQYF
few,TRBV5-1,NA,TRBJ2-1,TGCGCCAGCAGCTTGATGGGGGCCGACAATGAGCAGTTCTTC,CASSLMGADNEQFF
NA,TRBV5-6,TRBD2,TRBJ2-1,TGTGCCAGCAGCTCACCGACTAGCGGGAGTATAAACAATGAGCAGTTCTTC,CASSSPTSGSINNEQFF
NA,TRBV5-6,TRBD1,TRBJ1-1,TGTGCCAGCAGCTTTGTAGGGGGCTACAGGGTTACTGAAGCTTTCTTT,CASSFVGGYRVTEAFF
NA,TRBV28,NA,TRBJ2-7,TGTGCCAGCAGTTCCGGATCCACAGGTCGGGAGCAGTACTTC,CASSSGSTGREQYF
NA,TRBV30,NA,TRBJ2-7,TGTGCCTGGAGTACGGGTTACGAGCAGTACTTC,CAWSTGYEQYF
NA,TRBV9,NA,TRBJ2-7,TGTGCCAGCAGCGTAAACTGGGCGCCAGGCTACGAGCAGTACTTC,CASSVNWAPGYEQYF
few,TRBV18,NA,TRBJ1-5,TGTGCCAGCTCACCATCGGGGGGTAGTCAGCCCCAGCATTTT,CASSPSGGSQPQHF
NA,TRBV7-9,NA,TRBJ1-3,TGTGCCAGCAGCCCTTCGGGGTTTGGAAACACCATATATTTT,CASSPSGFGNTIYF
few,TRBV2,NA,TRBJ2-1,TGTGCCAGCAGCTATTCATCGGGCAATGAGCAGTTCTTC,CASSYSSGNEQFF